Each of the 5 T cell receptor beta chains below was sequenced from the same sample in a study of memory CD4+ T cells and cytomegalovirus serostatus. Here immunoSEQ multiplex PCR was the method, and the copy in TCRdb shows in-frame clones only, minus some. The sample includes 25,000 to 40,000 clones, about 76% of them seen just once. Single viable CD3+CD4+CD8-CD45RO+ cells were sorted as the memory CD4+ T cells. Material: memory CD4+ T cells from blood. The source of these receptors is an adult in good health and CMV-seronegative. Some clones in this sample may be carry-over from other donors' samples.

This clone appeared a few times. The chain links TRBV7-9 to TRBJ1-1; D remains unclear. This CDR3 comprises 14 residues. The germline V and J ends were trimmed by 5 bases and 0 bases, with 10 bases remaining between them. The germline CDR1 and CDR2 sequences are SEHNR and FQNEAQ (reference sequence). The CDR3 bases are TGTGCCAGCAGCCGAGCTCCGGTGAACACTGAAGCTTTCTTT. Translation: CASSRAPVNTEAFF.

The chain is built from TRBV4-2 and TRBJ1-2; D is ambiguous. With 0 bases removed from V and 10 bases from J, the gap between germline ends came to 18 bases. From germline, CDR1 is LGHNA and CDR2 YNFKEQ. The CDR3 is 15 amino acids. The CDR3 DNA reads as TGTGCCAGCAGCCAAGAAGGCGGGTCAGCTCGAATCTACACCTTC. This gives the protein CASSQEGGSARIYTF.

The genes are TRBV29-1 and TRBJ1-2, with D unclear. The V end was cut by 4 bases, the J end by 7 bases, with 10 bases between. This CDR3 has 11 amino acids. Germline V CDR1 and CDR2: SQVTM, ANQGSEA. The CDR3 DNA is TGCAGCGTTGCTAAGGGAGGTGGCTACACCTTC. It specifies CSVAKGGGYTF.

The chain employs TRBV28 and TRBJ1-5; TRBD1 agrees at 10 bases. CDR3 length: 18 amino acids. V lost 5 bases to trimming and J lost 1 base; unmatched junction nucleotides: 11. Germline assignment: CDR1 MDHEN and CDR2 SYDVKM. The CDR3 bases are TGTGCCAGCAGTCCAGGGACAGGGGTGGGAGAAAGCAATCAGCCCCAGCATTTT. Its protein is CASSPGTGVGESNQPQHF.

This chain uses TRBV18 with TRBJ2-7; D might be TRBD1 (5 bases). Trimming took 2 bases from V and 2 from J, leaving 13 bases between them. The CDR3 has 15 residues. The V gene's germline CDR1 is KGHSH and CDR2 LQKENI. The CDR3 DNA reads as TGTGCCAGCTCACCATCCCAGGGCATTACCTACGAGCAGTACTTC. Encoded protein: CASSPSQGITYEQYF.